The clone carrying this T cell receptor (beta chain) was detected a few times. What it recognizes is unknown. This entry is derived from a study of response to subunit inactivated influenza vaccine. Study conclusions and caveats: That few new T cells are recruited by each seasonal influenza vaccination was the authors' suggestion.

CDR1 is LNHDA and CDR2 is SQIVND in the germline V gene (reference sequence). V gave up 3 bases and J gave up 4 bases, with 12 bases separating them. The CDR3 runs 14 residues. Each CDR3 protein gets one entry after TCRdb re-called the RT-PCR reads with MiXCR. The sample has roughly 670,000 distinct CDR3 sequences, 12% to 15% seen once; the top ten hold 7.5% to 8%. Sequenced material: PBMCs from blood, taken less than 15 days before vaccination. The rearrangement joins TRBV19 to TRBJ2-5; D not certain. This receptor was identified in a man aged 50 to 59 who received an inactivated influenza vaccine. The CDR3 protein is CASSMDAGSETQYF. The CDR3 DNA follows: TGTGCCAGTAGTATGGATGCCGGGTCAGAGACCCAGTACTTC.